The 22 T cell receptor beta chains below come from one sample, sequenced in a study of post-analysis software for immune sequencing data. Study observations and caveats: Several TRBV segments, TRBV5-6, TRBV5-1 and TRBV20-1 among them, were found more frequent in patients than controls.

Their cognate antigens are unknown. Unique molecular identifiers had been added to the TCR beta cDNA libraries. TCRdb recomputed calls from the PCR reads with MiXCR, one row per CDR3 protein. Of 550,000 to 700,000 distinct CDR3 sequences in the sample, roughly two fifths were seen once. Material for sequencing was blood. The receptors shown here come from a girl aged 10 to 17 with multiple sclerosis.

This clonotype was counted a single time. The chain couples TRBV20-1 to TRBJ2-3; D might be TRBD2 (6 bases). The germline V gene encodes CDR1 DFQATT and CDR2 SNEGSKA (reference sequence). The CDR3 is 12 residues long. Between the trimmed V and J ends, which lost 6 bases and 6 bases, there was a span of 13 bases. Here the CDR3 reads CSARGWIDTQYF. CDR3 DNA sequence: TGCAGTGCCCGGGGGTGGATCGATACGCAGTATTTT.

This sequence joins TRBV4-1 and TRBJ1-2; tentative D call: TRBD1 (6 bases). This CDR3 is 18 amino acids long. Germline loops: CDR1 MGHRA, CDR2 YSYEKL. V gave up 2 bases and J gave up 0 bases, with 19 bases separating them. The CDR3 DNA reads TGCGCCAGCAGCCAACTTCCGGGACATTCGGAAACTAACTATGGCTACACCTTC. It yields the protein CASSQLPGHSETNYGYTF.

This clonotype was seen once. V is TRBV5-4 and J is TRBJ2-5; the match to TRBD1 covers 7 bases. The length of the CDR3 is 15 residues. Germline V lookup: CDR1 SGHNT, CDR2 YYREEE (reference sequence). The V gene end was trimmed by 4 bases and the J gene end by 2 bases; junction bases not matched to a gene: 8. The CDR3 DNA reads TGTGCCAGCAGCAACGAACGGGGACAGCAAGAGACCCAGTACTTC. Protein product: CASSNERGQQETQYF.

The chain carries TRBV5-1 and TRBJ2-1; the D gene is possibly TRBD1 (5 bases). CDR1 and CDR2 from the germline V gene are SGHRS and YFSETQ. Trimming took off 2 bases at V and 6 bases at J, with 12 bases between the two ends. The CDR3 has 14 amino acids. Here the CDR3 DNA reads TGCGCCAGCAGCTTAGGGGCAGCGATCAATGAGCAGTTCTTC. The encoded protein is CASSLGAAINEQFF.

This sequence joins TRBV7-2 and TRBJ2-1, with TRBD2 matching 10 bases. This CDR3 is built from 16 residues. CDR1 SGHTA and CDR2 FQGNSA come from the germline V gene. With 5 bases clipped from V and 4 bases from J, the junction kept 8 bases outside the gene matches. The CDR3 sequence: CASSPTSGVGYNEQFF. The CDR3, as DNA: TGTGCCAGCAGCCCCACTAGCGGGGTCGGGTACAATGAGCAGTTCTTC. Using reference TRBV7-2 and TRBJ2-1 for the parts outside the CDR3, the full variable domain is GAGVSQSPSNKVTEKGKDVELRCDPISGHTALYWYRQSLGQGLEFLIYFQGNSAPDKSGLPSDRFSAERTGGSVSTLTIQRTQQEDSAVYLCASSPTSGVGYNEQFFGPGTRLTVL.

J is TRBJ2-7 and V is TRBV10-3; D ambiguous. The V end was cut by 3 bases, the J end by 0 bases, with 6 bases between. The CDR3 consists of 13 residues. Germline V gene data show CDR1 as ENHRY and CDR2 as SYGVKD. This CDR3 is CAISDRFSYEQYF. The DNA for the CDR3 is TGTGCCATCAGTGACAGGTTCTCCTACGAGCAGTACTTC.

V and J are TRBV27 and TRBJ2-5; 13 nucleotides agree with TRBD2. The J call may be in error: the DNA end matches TRBJ2-1 better. The CDR3 has 18 residues. Germline CDR1 MNHEY, CDR2 SMNVEV (reference sequence). The CDR3 DNA reads as TGTGCCAGCAGTTTATATACTAGCGGGAGGGCGTGGAAAGAGACCCAGTTCTTC. This encodes CASSLYTSGRAWKETQFF.

V gene TRBV9 combines with J gene TRBJ2-1, with TRBD1 identical over 9 bases. Germline CDR1 and CDR2: SGDLS and YYNGEE. The J segment lost 9 bases and the V segment lost 4 bases, leaving 11 bases of the junction unmatched. The length of the CDR3 is 15 residues. For the CDR3, the DNA is TGTGCCAGCAGCCCTCCGGGACAGGGCAATGGTGAGCAGTTCTTC. It specifies CASSPPGQGNGEQFF.

The V and J genes are TRBV10-3 and TRBJ2-5, with a tentative D call TRBD2 (5 bases). This CDR3 region has 14 residues. CDR1 is ENHRY, CDR2 SYGVKD, per germline. The CDR3 protein is CAAGEPHGKETQYF. The CDR3 nucleotides are TGTGCTGCTGGGGAACCCCACGGGAAAGAGACCCAGTACTTC.

This clonotype was counted many times. The chain combines TRBV28 with TRBJ1-2; TRBD1 is a possible D gene (5 bases). Germline values: CDR1 MDHEN, CDR2 SYDVKM. This CDR3 contains 13 residues. V was trimmed by 6 bases and J by 3 bases, leaving 11 bases between them. CDR3 sequence: CASRVQGDYGYTF. The CDR3 DNA reads as TGTGCCAGCAGGGTTCAGGGTGACTATGGCTACACCTTC.

The chain recombines TRBV5-1 with TRBJ2-3; D unclear. Trimming took 2 bases from V and 2 from J, leaving 6 bases between them. This CDR3 has 13 residues. CDR1 and CDR2 from the germline V gene are SGHRS and YFSETQ. The CDR3 region is CASSFFHTDTQYF. CDR3 DNA sequence: TGCGCCAGCAGCTTCTTCCACACAGATACGCAGTATTTT.

The chain carries TRBV4-1 and TRBJ2-7; TRBD1 matches 7 bases. This CDR3 has 16 amino acids. V dropped 1 base and J dropped 4; count of bases not matched to a gene: 10. Germline V gene lookup returns CDR1 MGHRA and CDR2 YSYEKL. The CDR3 nucleotides are TGCGCCAGCAGCCAAGTAGGGGGCAGGGTTTTATACGAGCAGTACTTC. It codes for CASSQVGGRVLYEQYF.

This clonotype has only a few counts. This chain connects TRBV4-1 to TRBJ1-1; 9 bases are shared with TRBD1. Per germline, CDR1 MGHRA and CDR2 YSYEKL. The J segment lost 1 base and the V segment lost 0 bases, leaving 6 bases of the junction unmatched. The CDR3 consists of 17 residues. The CDR3 nucleotides read TGCGCCAGCAGCCAAGAGAAGACAGGGGGATCGAACACTGAAGCTTTCTTT. This sequence encodes CASSQEKTGGSNTEAFF.

This clonotype has a handful of counts. CDR3 sequence reads: CASSLGRTSGLTDTQYF. The CDR3 nucleotides read TGTGCCAGCAGTTTAGGGAGGACTAGCGGACTCACAGATACGCAGTATTTT. The V call is TRBV12-3 or TRBV12-4, the J call TRBJ2-3; 10 bases line up with TRBD2. The CDR3 is 17 amino acids. Germline trimming cut 1 base from V and 2 bases from J; bases unmatched to any gene: 6.

The chain employs TRBV4-1 and TRBJ2-1; the D gene is possibly TRBD2 (7 bases). The V and J ends lost 2 bases and 6 bases respectively, with 23 bases between them. The CDR3 covers 18 residues. The germline CDR1 and CDR2 sequences are MGHRA and YSYEKL. CDR3 DNA sequence: TGCGCCAGCAGCCAACCAACCCGGGGGGCACGGAGGGGCAATGAGCAGTTCTTC. This sequence encodes CASSQPTRGARRGNEQFF.

The V call is TRBV6-2 or TRBV6-3, the J call TRBJ2-1; no firm D call. The end of the DNA aligns better with TRBJ2-7, so the J call may be wrong. From germline, CDR1 is MNHEY and CDR2 SVGEGT. CDR3 length equals 16 residues. CDR3 DNA sequence: TGTGCCAGCAGTTACTCGAACCAGCACCTACTCTACGAGCAGTACTTC. As protein: CASSYSNQHLLYEQYF.

The genes are TRBV12-3 or TRBV12-4 and TRBJ2-7; 9 positions agree with TRBD1. CDR3 length equals 14 residues. V dropped 6 bases and J dropped 3; count of bases not matched to a gene: 6. As DNA, the CDR3 is TGTGCCAGCAGGGGGGACAGGGTCAACTACGAGCAGTACTTC. It translates to CASRGDRVNYEQYF.

This clonotype was seen a handful of times. V usage is TRBV18 and J usage is TRBJ2-5; D unclear. Germline values: CDR1 KGHSH, CDR2 LQKENI. CDR3 length: 16 amino acids. Trimming shortened V by 0 bases and J by 1 base, and 12 bases separated the two germline ends. The DNA of the CDR3 is TGTGCCAGCTCACCACCTAATCGACGGTTCCAAGAGACCCAGTACTTC. Translated: CASSPPNRRFQETQYF.

About this clonotype: A read error may account for a junction end that differs from germline. J is TRBJ2-1 and V is TRBV13; D uncertain. The J call may be wrong; the DNA end is better matched by TRBJ2-7. The CDR3 length is 16 residues. From germline, CDR1 is PRHDT and CDR2 FYEKMQ (reference sequence). The DNA of the CDR3 is TGTACCAGCAGCACCACAGCCGGACGGTGGGTCACCGAGCAGTACTTC. Protein sequence: CTSSTTAGRWVTEQYF.

The rearrangement joins TRBV10-3 to TRBJ2-1, with D unclear. Trimming took 1 base from V and 4 from J, leaving 5 bases between them. Per the germline V gene, CDR1 is ENHRY and CDR2 is SYGVKD. The CDR3 is made up of 13 amino acids. CDR3 amino acids: CAISEFSYNEQFF. The CDR3 bases are TGTGCCATCAGTGAGTTCAGTTACAATGAGCAGTTCTTC.

V usage is TRBV4-1 and J usage is TRBJ1-2; 7 nucleotides agree with TRBD1. V trimming: 2 bases; J trimming: 3 bases; junction bases outside the gene matches: 6. CDR1 and CDR2 (germline): MGHRA, YSYEKL. CDR3 length equals 15 residues. The CDR3 reads CASSQPTGADYGYTF. Written as DNA, the CDR3 is TGCGCCAGCAGCCAACCTACAGGGGCGGACTATGGCTACACCTTC.

This clonotype was observed a few times. The chain links TRBV28 to TRBJ2-7, with 7 nucleotides matching TRBD1. Germline V gives CDR1 MDHEN, CDR2 SYDVKM. The CDR3 spans 15 residues. V lost 5 bases and J lost 2; bases outside the gene matches: 9. The DNA of the CDR3 is TGTGCCAGCAGTGGACATGGACAGGACACCTACGAGCAGTACTTC. This sequence encodes CASSGHGQDTYEQYF.